Only a few counts were recorded for the clone carrying this TCR beta chain. The antigen is undetermined. Trimming cost V 4 bases and J 3 bases, with 16 bases left between them. CDR3 size: 15 residues. From germline, CDR1 is SQVTM and CDR2 ANQGSEA. The data originate from a study of blood T cells in healthy people across ages. Study findings and constraints: From one million sequenced T cells, diversity estimates were lower bounds.

A J-beta primer mix and a sample-barcoded 5' primer were used in a second PCR of roughly 6 to 11 cycles. Each sample yielded at least 2.5 million CDR3-containing paired-end reads. Each CDR3 protein gets one entry after TCRdb re-called the 5' RACE reads with MiXCR. There are a few hundred thousand distinct CDR3 sequences in the sample; over 45% occur only once, and 50% to 65% lies in the top ten. Sequenced material: blood. The TCR sequence derives from a man aged 55 to 69 in good health. The gene calls are TRBV29-1 and TRBJ2-1, with D possibly TRBD2 on 6 matching bases. In nucleotides, the CDR3 is TGCAGCGTTGTCGGACTACCCCCTGTCTACAATGAGCAGTTCTTC. It translates to CSVVGLPPVYNEQFF.